These T cell receptor beta chains were read from a single sample in a study of T-cell reconstitution after alpha-beta-depleted transplantation in children. Using its own MiXCR run on the PCR reads, TCRdb lists one record per CDR3 protein. The sample yields about 980,000 distinct CDR3 sequences, under 30% seen once. The sequencing used PBMCs, mostly from graft donor cells, collected 360 days after TCRalphabeta/CD19-depleted stem cell transplant. The source is a boy under two years old who had a stem cell transplant for SCID, so the T cells may come from the graft donor. The CDR3 runs from the conserved cysteine through the conserved F or W. D genes are given only for firm matches. Expanded clones get a size class; other rows say once, few or many, or leave the size out.

D: TRBD2
J: TRBJ2-3
V: TRBV28
size: .
CDR3: CASSQGGFGTDTQYF
DNA: TGTGCCAGCAGTCAGGGAGGGTTTGGCACAGATACGCAGTATTTT

D: TRBD1
J: TRBJ2-3
V: TRBV5-1
size: .
CDR3: CASSLVILGRGRPDTQYF
DNA: TGCGCCAGCAGCTTGGTTATTTTGGGCAGGGGGCGCCCAGATACGCAGTATTTT

D: TRBD2
J: TRBJ2-5
V: TRBV9
size: .
CDR3: CASSVRTSGEETQYF
DNA: TGTGCCAGCAGCGTTCGGACTAGCGGGGAAGAGACCCAGTACTTC

D: .
J: TRBJ1-2
V: TRBV7-3
size: few
CDR3: CASSLGTNNGYTF
DNA: TGTGCCAGCAGCTTAGGGACCAACAATGGCTACACCTTC

D: TRBD1
J: TRBJ2-3
V: TRBV20-1
size: .
CDR3: CSAKGTGYSDTQYF
DNA: TGCAGTGCTAAGGGGACAGGGTATTCAGATACGCAGTATTTT

D: .
J: TRBJ1-4
V: TRBV5-1
size: .
CDR3: CASRGRPNEKLFF
DNA: TGCGCCAGCCGGGGACGGCCTAATGAAAAACTGTTTTTT

D: .
J: TRBJ2-7
V: TRBV29-1
size: few
CDR3: CSVEDLRQGRGEQYF
DNA: TGCAGCGTTGAAGATCTCCGACAGGGGAGGGGCGAGCAGTACTTC

D: .
J: TRBJ2-6
V: TRBV7-8
size: few
CDR3: CASSLGSGSSGANVLTF
DNA: TGTGCCAGCAGCTTAGGATCAGGTAGCTCTGGGGCCAACGTCCTGACTTTC

D: .
J: TRBJ2-5
V: TRBV12-3/TRBV12-4
size: few
CDR3: CASSFSGGGQETQYF
DNA: TGTGCCAGCAGTTTTTCAGGGGGAGGCCAAGAGACCCAGTACTTC

D: .
J: TRBJ2-2
V: TRBV5-6
size: few
CDR3: CASSSWGNTNPGKLFF
DNA: TGTGCCAGCAGCTCTTGGGGGAATACCAATCCGGGGAAGCTGTTTTTT

D: .
J: TRBJ1-2
V: TRBV12-3/TRBV12-4
size: few
CDR3: CASNVGTYGYTF
DNA: TGTGCCAGCAACGTAGGCACTTATGGCTACACCTTC

D: .
J: TRBJ2-3
V: TRBV29-1
size: few
CDR3: CSIPQVGADTQYF
DNA: TGCAGCATCCCACAGGTGGGCGCAGATACGCAGTATTTT

D: .
J: TRBJ2-2
V: TRBV20-1
size: .
CDR3: CSAATANTGELFF
DNA: TGCAGTGCCGCGACGGCGAACACCGGGGAGCTGTTTTTT

D: .
J: TRBJ1-1
V: TRBV6-1
size: .
CDR3: CASHPDRSKSEAFF
DNA: TGTGCCAGCCACCCCGACAGGAGTAAGAGTGAAGCTTTCTTT

D: .
J: TRBJ2-3
V: TRBV12-3/TRBV12-4
size: once
CDR3: CASSLGGKTSTDTQYF
DNA: TGTGCCAGCAGTTTAGGGGGGAAGACTAGCACAGATACGCAGTATTTT

D: .
J: TRBJ2-3
V: TRBV4-1
size: few
CDR3: CASSQDPSGASTDTQYF
DNA: TGCGCCAGCAGCCAAGATCCCTCGGGGGCTAGCACAGATACGCAGTATTTT

D: .
J: TRBJ1-6
V: TRBV12-5
size: few
CDR3: CASGLIIGSPLHF
DNA: TGTGCTAGTGGTTTGATTATAGGGTCACCCCTCCACTTT

D: TRBD1
J: TRBJ2-7
V: TRBV20-1
size: few
CDR3: CSARGGTGALGEQYF
DNA: TGCAGTGCTAGAGGGGGGACAGGTGCATTGGGTGAGCAGTACTTC

D: .
J: TRBJ2-7
V: TRBV15
size: few
CDR3: CATSRDGVFAYEQYF
DNA: TGTGCCACCAGCAGAGACGGGGTATTTGCCTACGAGCAGTACTTC

D: TRBD2
J: TRBJ2-7
V: TRBV9
size: few
CDR3: CASSVGAGTSLYEQYF
DNA: TGTGCCAGCAGCGTAGGGGCCGGGACTAGCCTTTACGAGCAGTACTTC

D: TRBD2
J: TRBJ2-1
V: TRBV20-1
size: .
CDR3: CSARERTSGVEQFF
DNA: TGCAGTGCTAGAGAAAGGACTAGCGGGGTTGAGCAGTTCTTC

D: .
J: TRBJ1-6
V: TRBV10-3
size: .
CDR3: CAISEFPSPLHF
DNA: TGTGCCATCAGTGAGTTCCCTTCACCCCTCCACTTT

D: .
J: TRBJ2-7
V: TRBV5-1
size: .
CDR3: CASSSGASEQYF
DNA: TGCGCCAGCAGCTCAGGGGCTAGCGAGCAGTACTTC